These T cell receptor beta chains were read from a single sample in a study of ipilimumab plus nivolumab after autologous stem cell transplantation. The data were produced by immunoSEQ multiplex PCR, yet TCRdb's version contains in-frame clones alone and is incomplete. The repertoire consists of 15,000 to 20,000 clones, with about four fifths occurring once and the leading ten covering about 6.8%. Sample: PBMCs, taken in a trial of ipilimumab plus nivolumab as post-transplant consolidation. The receptors derive from a male donor with diffuse large B-cell lymphoma. CDR3s include the opening cysteine and the closing phenylalanine or tryptophan. Each record gives: clone size, V gene, CDR3 protein. Where a row states a size, it is once, few, many or the class of an expanded clone; other rows omit it.

NA | TRBV10-3 | CAIRDSTNPSNEQFF
NA | TRBV6-6 | CASTSPERNTEAFF
NA | TRBV5-4 | CASSPGQGSYEQYF
NA | TRBV6-5 | CASSFGSFSTGELFF
NA | TRBV10-3 | CAISDSTGSYGYTF
few | TRBV7-2 | CASKEGQTNEKLFF
NA | TRBV6-1 | CASSEIWSSDEQYF
NA | TRBV7-6 | CASSFRAGGPGFQETQYF
NA | TRBV19 | CASSTMTSGKETQYF
few | TRBV4-2 | CASSQEGRGGNSPLHF
NA | TRBV2 | CATSSESTGELFF
NA | TRBV6-5 | CASSYSSQGAYEQYF
NA | TRBV29-1 | CSVEDLGGYTF
NA | TRBV5-1 | CASSSSGGALNEQFF
NA | TRBV11-2 | CASRARDRSHNEQFF
NA | TRBV5-1 | CASSLERGRRDTEAFF
NA | TRBV11-1 | CASSLVRGDTQYF
once | TRBV7-2 | CASSPMPGLAATDTQYF
NA | TRBV6-5 | CASSYYGEGKTQYF
NA | TRBV27 | CASSLSYRVGVNTEAFF
once | TRBV11-2 | CASSPVGLAGGWNTGELFF